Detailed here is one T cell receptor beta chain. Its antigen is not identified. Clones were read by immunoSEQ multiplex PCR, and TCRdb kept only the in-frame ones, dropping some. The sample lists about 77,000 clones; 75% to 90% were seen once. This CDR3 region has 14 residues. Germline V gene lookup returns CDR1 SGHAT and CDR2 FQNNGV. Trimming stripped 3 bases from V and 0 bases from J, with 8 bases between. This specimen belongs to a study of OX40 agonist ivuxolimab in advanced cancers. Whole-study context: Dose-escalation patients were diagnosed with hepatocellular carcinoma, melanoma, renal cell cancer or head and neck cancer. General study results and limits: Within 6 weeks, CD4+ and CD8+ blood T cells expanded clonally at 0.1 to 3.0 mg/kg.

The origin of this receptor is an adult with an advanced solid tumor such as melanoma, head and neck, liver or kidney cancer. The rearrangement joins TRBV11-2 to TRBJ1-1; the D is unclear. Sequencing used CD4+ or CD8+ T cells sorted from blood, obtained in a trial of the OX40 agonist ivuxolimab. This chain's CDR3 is CASSFDGLNTEAFF. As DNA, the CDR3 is TGTGCCAGCAGCTTCGACGGACTGAACACTGAAGCTTTCTTT.